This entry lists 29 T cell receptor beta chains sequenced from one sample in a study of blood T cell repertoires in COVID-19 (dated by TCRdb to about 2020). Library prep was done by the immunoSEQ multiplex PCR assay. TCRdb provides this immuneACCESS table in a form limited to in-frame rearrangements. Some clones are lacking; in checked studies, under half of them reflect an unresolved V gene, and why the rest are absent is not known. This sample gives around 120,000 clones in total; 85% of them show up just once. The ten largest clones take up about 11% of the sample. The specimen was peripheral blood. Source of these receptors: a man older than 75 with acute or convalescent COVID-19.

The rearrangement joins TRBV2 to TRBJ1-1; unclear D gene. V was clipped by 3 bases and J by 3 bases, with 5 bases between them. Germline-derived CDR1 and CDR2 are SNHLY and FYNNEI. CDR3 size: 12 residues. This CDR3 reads CASSEEYTEAFF. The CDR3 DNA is TGTGCCAGCAGTGAGGAGTACACTGAAGCTTTCTTT.

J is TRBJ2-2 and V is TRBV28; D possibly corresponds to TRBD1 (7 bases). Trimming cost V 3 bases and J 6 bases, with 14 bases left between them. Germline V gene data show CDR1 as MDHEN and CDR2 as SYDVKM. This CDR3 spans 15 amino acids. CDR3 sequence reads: CASSFPGRGAGELFF. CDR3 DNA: TGTGCCAGCAGTTTTCCCGGCAGGGGGGCCGGGGAGCTGTTTTTT.

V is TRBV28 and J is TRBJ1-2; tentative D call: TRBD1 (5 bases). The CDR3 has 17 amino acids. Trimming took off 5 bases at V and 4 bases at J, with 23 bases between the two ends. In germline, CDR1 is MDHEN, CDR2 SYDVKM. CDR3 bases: TGTGCCAGCAGTCTAAGAGGGCTCGGGACTCTTACCTATGGCTACACCTTC. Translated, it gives CASSLRGLGTLTYGYTF.

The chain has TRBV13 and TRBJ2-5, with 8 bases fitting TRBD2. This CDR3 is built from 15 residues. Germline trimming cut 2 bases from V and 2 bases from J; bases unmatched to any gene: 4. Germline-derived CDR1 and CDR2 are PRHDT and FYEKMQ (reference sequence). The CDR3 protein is CASSLRLAGQETQYF. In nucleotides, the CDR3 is TGTGCCAGCAGCTTAAGATTAGCGGGGCAAGAGACCCAGTACTTC.

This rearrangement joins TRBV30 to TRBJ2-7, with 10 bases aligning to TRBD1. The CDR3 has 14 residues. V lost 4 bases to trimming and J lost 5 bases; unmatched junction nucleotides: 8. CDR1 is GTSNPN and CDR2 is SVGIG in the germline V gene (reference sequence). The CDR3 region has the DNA TGTGCCTGGAAGTCGACAGGGGGCGCGAACGAGCAGTACTTC. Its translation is CAWKSTGGANEQYF.

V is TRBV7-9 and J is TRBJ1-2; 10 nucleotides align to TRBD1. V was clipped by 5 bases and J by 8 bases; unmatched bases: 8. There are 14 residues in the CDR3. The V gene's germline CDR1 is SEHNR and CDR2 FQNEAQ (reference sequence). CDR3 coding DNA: TGTGCCAGCAGCGTCAGACAGGGGGCGGGCGGCTACACCTTC. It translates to CASSVRQGAGGYTF.

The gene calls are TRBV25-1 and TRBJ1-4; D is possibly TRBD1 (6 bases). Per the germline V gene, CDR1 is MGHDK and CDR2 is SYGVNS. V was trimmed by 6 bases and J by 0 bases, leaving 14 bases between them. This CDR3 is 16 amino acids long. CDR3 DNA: TGTGCCAGCAGGGGGGACAAGGTAGCAACTAATGAAAAACTGTTTTTT. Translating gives CASRGDKVATNEKLFF.

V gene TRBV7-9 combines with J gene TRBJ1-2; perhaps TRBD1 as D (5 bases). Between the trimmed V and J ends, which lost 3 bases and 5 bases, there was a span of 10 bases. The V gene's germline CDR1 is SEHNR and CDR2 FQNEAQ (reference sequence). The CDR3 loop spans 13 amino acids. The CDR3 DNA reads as TGTGCCAGCAGCTTCGGGGGATCTTATGGCTACACCTTC. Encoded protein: CASSFGGSYGYTF. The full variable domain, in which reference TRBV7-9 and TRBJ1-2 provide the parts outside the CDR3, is DTGVSQNPRHKITKRGQNVTFRCDPISEHNRLYWYRQTLGQGPEFLTYFQNEAQLEKSRLLSDRFSAERPKGSFSTLEIQRTEQGDSAMYLCASSFGGSYGYTFGSGTRLTVV.

The CDR3 region is CASSLVAGATYEQYF. In DNA form, the CDR3 reads TGTGCCAGCAGCTTGGTGGCGGGGGCCACCTACGAGCAGTACTTC. The J gene is TRBJ2-7, the V gene TRBV5-4, with D possibly matching TRBD2 (7 bases). Germline V gene data show CDR1 as SGHNT and CDR2 as YYREEE (reference sequence). V was pared by 0 bases and J by 2 bases, with 12 bases between. The CDR3 sequence is 15 residues long.

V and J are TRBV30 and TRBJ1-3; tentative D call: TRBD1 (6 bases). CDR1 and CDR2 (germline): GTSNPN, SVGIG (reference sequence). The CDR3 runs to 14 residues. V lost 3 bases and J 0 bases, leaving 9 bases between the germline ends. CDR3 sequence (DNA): TGTGCCTGGAGGAGGGGACACTCTGGAAACACCATATATTTT. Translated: CAWRRGHSGNTIYF.

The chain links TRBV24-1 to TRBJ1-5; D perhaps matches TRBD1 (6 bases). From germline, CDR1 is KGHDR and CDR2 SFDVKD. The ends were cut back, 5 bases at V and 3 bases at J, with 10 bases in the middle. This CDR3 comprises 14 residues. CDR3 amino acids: CATSGGQINQPQHF. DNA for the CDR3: TGTGCCACCAGTGGTGGACAGATCAATCAGCCCCAGCATTTT.

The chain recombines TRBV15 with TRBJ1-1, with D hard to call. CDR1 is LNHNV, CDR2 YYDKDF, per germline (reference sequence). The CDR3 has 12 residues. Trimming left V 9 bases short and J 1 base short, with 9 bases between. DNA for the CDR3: TGTGCCACATCGACAAGGAACACTGAAGCTTTCTTT. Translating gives CATSTRNTEAFF.

CDR3 amino acids: CAISGASTEAFF. CDR3 nucleotides: TGTGCCATCAGCGGAGCGAGCACTGAAGCTTTCTTT. This sequence joins TRBV10-3 and TRBJ1-1; D gene unclear. This CDR3 is 12 amino acids long. With 6 bases removed from V and 4 bases from J, the gap between germline ends came to 9 bases. Germline CDR1 is ENHRY and CDR2 is SYGVKD.

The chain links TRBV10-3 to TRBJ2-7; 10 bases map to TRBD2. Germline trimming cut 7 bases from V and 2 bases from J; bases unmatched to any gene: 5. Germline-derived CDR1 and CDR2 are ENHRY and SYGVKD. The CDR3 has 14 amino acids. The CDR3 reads CAITSGSSAYEQYF. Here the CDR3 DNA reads TGTGCCATCACTAGCGGGAGTAGCGCCTACGAGCAGTACTTC.

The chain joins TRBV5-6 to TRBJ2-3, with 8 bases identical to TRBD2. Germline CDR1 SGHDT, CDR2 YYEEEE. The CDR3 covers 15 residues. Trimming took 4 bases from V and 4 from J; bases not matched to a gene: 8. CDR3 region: CASSTPGLASDTQYF. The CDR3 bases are TGTGCCAGCAGCACTCCTGGACTAGCCTCAGATACGCAGTATTTT.

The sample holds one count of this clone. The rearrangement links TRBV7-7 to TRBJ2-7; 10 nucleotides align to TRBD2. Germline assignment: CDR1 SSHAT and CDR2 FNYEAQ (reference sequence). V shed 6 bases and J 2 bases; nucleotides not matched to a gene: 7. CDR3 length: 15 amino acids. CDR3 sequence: CASSLLAGKTYEQYF. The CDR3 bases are TGTGCCAGCAGTTTACTAGCGGGGAAAACCTACGAGCAGTACTTC.

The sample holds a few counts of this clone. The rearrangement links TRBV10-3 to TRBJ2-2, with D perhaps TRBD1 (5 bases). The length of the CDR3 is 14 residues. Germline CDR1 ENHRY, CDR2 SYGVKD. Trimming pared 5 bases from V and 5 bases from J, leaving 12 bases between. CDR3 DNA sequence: TGTGCCATCAGTAGCGCTTCAGGGACCGGGGAGCTGTTTTTT. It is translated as CAISSASGTGELFF.

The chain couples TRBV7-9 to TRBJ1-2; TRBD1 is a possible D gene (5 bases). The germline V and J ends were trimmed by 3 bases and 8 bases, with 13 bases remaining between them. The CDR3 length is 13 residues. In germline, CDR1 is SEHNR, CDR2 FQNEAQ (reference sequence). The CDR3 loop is CASSLEGLGGYTF. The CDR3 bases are TGTGCCAGCAGCTTGGAGGGGCTTGGGGGCTACACCTTC.

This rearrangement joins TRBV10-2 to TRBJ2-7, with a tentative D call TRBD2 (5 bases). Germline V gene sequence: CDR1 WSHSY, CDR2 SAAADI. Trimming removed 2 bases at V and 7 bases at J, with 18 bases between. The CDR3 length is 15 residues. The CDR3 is CASSERGSPTGEQYF. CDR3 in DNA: TGCGCCAGCAGTGAGCGAGGTAGCCCCACGGGGGAGCAGTACTTC.

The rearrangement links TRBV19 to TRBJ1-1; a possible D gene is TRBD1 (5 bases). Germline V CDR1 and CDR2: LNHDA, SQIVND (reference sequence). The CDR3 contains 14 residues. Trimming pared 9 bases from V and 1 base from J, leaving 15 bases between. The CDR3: CASRPRQTNTEAFF. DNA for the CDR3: TGTGCCAGCCGCCCTCGACAGACGAACACTGAAGCTTTCTTT.

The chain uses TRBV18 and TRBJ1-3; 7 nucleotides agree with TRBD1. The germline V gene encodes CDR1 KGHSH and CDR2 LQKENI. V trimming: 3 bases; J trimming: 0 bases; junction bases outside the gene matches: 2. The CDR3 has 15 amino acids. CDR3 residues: CASSPGTASGNTIYF. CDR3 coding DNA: TGTGCCAGCTCACCCGGGACAGCCTCTGGAAACACCATATATTTT.

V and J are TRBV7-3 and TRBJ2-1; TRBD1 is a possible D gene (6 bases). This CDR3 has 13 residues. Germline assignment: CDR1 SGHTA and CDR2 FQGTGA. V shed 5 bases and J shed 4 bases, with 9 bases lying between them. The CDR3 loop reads CASSPGQYNEQFF. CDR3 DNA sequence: TGTGCCAGCAGCCCCGGACAGTACAATGAGCAGTTCTTC.

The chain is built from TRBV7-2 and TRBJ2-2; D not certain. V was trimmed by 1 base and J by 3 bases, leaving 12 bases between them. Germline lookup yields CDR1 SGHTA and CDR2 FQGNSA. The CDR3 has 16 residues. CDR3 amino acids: CASSLVGGTYTGELFF. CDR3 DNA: TGTGCCAGCAGCTTAGTAGGCGGCACCTACACCGGGGAGCTGTTTTTT.

The CDR3 nucleotides read TGTGCCAGCAGCTCGACGGAGGGATTAGCGGGTTACAATGAGCAGTTCTTC. Translation: CASSSTEGLAGYNEQFF. The rearrangement joins TRBV5-6 to TRBJ2-1, with TRBD2 matching over 7 bases. Germline V gives CDR1 SGHDT, CDR2 YYEEEE. The CDR3 spans 17 residues. Trimming took 3 bases from V and 4 from J; bases not matched to a gene: 13.

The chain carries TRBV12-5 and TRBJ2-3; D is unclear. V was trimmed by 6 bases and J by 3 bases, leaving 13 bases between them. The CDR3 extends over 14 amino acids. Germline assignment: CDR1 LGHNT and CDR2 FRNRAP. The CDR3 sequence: CASGASGSTDTQYF. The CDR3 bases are TGTGCTAGTGGGGCCTCGGGTAGTACAGATACGCAGTATTTT.

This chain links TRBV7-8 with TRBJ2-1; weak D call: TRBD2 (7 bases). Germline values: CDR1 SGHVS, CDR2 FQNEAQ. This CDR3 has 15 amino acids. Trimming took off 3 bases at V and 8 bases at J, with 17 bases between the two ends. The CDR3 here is CASSFEGTGGDEQFF. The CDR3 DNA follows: TGTGCCAGCAGCTTCGAAGGGACGGGGGGCGATGAGCAGTTCTTC. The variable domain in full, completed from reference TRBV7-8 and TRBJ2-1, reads GAGVSQSPRYKVAKRGQDVALRCDPISGHVSLFWYQQALGQGPEFLTYFQNEAQLDKSGLPSDRFFAERPEGSVSTLKIQRTQQEDSAVYLCASSFEGTGGDEQFFGPGTRLTVL.

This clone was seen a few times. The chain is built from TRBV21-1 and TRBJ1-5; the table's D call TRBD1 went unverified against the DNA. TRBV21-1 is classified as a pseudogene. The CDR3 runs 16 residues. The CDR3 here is CASTAGGNPWWQPQHF. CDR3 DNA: TGTGCCAGCACCGCAGGGGGAAACCCGTGGTGGCAGCCCCAGCATTTT.

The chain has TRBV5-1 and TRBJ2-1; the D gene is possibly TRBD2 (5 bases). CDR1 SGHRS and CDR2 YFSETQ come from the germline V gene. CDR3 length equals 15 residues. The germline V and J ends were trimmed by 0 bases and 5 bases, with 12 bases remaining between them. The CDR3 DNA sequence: TGCGCCAGCAGCTTGGTACTAGTTCTGAACAATGAGCAGTTCTTC. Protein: CASSLVLVLNNEQFF. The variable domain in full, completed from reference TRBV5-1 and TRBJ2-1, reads KAGVTQTPRYLIKTRGQQVTLSCSPISGHRSVSWYQQTPGQGLQFLFEYFSETQRNKGNFPGRFSGRQFSNSRSEMNVSTLELGDSALYLCASSLVLVLNNEQFFGPGTRLTVL.

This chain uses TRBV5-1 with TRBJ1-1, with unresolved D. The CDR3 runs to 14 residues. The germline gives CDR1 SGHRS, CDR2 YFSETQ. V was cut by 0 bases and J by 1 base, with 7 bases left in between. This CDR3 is CASSLGNGNTEAFF. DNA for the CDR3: TGCGCCAGCAGCTTGGGTAACGGGAACACTGAAGCTTTCTTT. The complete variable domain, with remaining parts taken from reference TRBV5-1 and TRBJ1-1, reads KAGVTQTPRYLIKTRGQQVTLSCSPISGHRSVSWYQQTPGQGLQFLFEYFSETQRNKGNFPGRFSGRQFSNSRSEMNVSTLELGDSALYLCASSLGNGNTEAFFGQGTRLTVV.